This T cell receptor beta chain was sequenced in a study of shared clonotypes between healthy human individuals. It was across several immunoSEQ plates that each subset's genomic DNA was evenly split. Each sorted subset replicate got 200 ng genomic DNA, roughly 30,000 genomes. The data were produced by immunoSEQ multiplex PCR, yet TCRdb's version contains in-frame clones alone and is incomplete. This table has 2 million to 2.5 million clones, roughly 95% appearing once. In the case of this clone: Its antigen is undetermined.

The study, taken as a whole, reports: With several donors compared, around 4.7% of naive CD4 clonotypes were shared. Generation probabilities of non-shared clonotypes were lower (relative to those shared by all four donors).

V was pared by 2 bases and J by 0 bases, with 7 bases between. This CDR3 has 14 amino acids. The V gene's germline CDR1 is SGHTA and CDR2 FQGNSA. This receptor was identified in a man in his late teens or twenties in good health. The chain has TRBV7-2 and TRBJ1-2; D is unclear. Source material: naive CD4+ T cells sorted from blood. Noted subset: CD45RA+ positively selected. The CDR3 reads CASSLIQANYGYTF. Here the CDR3 DNA reads TGTGCCAGCAGCTTAATCCAGGCTAACTATGGCTACACCTTC.